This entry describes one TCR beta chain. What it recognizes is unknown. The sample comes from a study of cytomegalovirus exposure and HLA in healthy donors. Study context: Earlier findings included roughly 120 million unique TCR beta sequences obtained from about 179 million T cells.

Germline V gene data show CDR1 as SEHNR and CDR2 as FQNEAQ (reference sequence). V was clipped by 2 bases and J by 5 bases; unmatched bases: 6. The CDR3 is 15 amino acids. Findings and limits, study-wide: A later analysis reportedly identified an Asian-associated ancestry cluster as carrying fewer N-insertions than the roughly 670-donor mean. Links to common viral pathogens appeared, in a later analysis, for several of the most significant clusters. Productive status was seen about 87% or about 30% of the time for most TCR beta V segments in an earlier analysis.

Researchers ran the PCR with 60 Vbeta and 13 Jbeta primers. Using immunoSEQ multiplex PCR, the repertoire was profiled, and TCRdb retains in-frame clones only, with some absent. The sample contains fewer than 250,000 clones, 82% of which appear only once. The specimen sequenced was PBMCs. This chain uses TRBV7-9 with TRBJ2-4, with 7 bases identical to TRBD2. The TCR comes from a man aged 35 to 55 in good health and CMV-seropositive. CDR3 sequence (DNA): TGTGCCAGCAGCTTAAGCGGGACTGTACAAAACATTCAGTACTTC. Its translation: CASSLSGTVQNIQYF.